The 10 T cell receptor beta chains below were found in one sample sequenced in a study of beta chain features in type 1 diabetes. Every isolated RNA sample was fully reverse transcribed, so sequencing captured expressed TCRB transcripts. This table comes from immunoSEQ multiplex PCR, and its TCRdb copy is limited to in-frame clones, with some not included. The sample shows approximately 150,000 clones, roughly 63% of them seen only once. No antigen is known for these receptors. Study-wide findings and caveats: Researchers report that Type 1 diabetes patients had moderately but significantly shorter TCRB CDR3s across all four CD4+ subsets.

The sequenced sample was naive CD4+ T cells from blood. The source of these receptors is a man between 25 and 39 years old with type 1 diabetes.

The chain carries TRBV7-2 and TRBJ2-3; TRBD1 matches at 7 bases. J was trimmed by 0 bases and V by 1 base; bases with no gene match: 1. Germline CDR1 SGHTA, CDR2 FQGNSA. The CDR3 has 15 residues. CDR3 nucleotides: TGTGCCAGCAGCTTAGTGGGACAGAGCACAGATACGCAGTATTTT. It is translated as CASSLVGQSTDTQYF.

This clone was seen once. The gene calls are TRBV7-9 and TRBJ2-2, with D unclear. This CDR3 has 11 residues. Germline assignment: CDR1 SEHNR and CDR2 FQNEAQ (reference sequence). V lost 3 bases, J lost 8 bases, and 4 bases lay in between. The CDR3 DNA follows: TGTGCCAGCAGCTTTCCTGGGGAGCTGTTTTTT. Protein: CASSFPGELFF.

CDR3 bases: TGTGCCAGCAGCTCGACAGTCCCTACCTACGAGCAGTACTTC. It codes for CASSSTVPTYEQYF. The chain employs TRBV9 and TRBJ2-7, with D perhaps TRBD1 (5 bases). The germline gives CDR1 SGDLS, CDR2 YYNGEE. The V gene lost 4 bases and the J gene lost 2 bases, with 13 bases spanning the gap. The CDR3 loop spans 14 amino acids.

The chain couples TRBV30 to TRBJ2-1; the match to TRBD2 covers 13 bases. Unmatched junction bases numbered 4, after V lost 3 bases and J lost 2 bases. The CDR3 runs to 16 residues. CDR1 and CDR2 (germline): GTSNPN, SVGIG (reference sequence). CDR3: CAWSRTSGGAYNEQFF. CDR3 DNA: TGTGCCTGGAGCCGGACTAGCGGGGGAGCCTACAATGAGCAGTTCTTC.

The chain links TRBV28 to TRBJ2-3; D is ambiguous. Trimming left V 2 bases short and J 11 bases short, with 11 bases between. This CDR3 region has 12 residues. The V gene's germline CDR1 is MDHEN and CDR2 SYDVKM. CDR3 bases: TGTGCCAGCAGTTTAGCCAGTCATATGCAGTATTTT. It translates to CASSLASHMQYF.

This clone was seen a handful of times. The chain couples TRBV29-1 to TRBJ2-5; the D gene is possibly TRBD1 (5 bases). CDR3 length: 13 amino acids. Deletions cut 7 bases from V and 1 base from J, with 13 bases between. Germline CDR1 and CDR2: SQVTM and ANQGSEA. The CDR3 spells CSGGRGPQETQYF. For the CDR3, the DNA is TGCAGCGGGGGTAGGGGTCCCCAAGAGACCCAGTACTTC.

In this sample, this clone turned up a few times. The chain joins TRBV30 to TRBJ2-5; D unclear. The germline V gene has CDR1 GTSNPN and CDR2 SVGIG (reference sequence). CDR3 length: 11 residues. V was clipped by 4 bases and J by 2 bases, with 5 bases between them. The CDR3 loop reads CAWNGQETQYF. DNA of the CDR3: TGTGCCTGGAACGGTCAAGAGACCCAGTACTTC.

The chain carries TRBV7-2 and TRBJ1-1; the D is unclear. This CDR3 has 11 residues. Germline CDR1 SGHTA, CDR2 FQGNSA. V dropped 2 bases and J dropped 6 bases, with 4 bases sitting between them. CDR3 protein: CASSLYSEAFF. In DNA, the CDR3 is TGTGCCAGCAGCTTATACTCTGAAGCTTTCTTT.

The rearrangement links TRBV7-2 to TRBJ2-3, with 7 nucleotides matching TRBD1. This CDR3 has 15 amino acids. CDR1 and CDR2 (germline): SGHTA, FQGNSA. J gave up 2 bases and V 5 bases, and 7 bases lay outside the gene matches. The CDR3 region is CASSPGQTYTDTQYF. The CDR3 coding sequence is TGTGCCAGCAGCCCGGGACAGACTTACACAGATACGCAGTATTTT.

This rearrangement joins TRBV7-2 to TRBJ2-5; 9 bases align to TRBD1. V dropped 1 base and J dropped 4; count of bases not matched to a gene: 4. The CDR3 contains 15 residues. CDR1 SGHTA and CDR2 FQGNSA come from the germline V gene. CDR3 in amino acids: CASSLGGQGTETQYF. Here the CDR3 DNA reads TGTGCCAGCAGCTTAGGGGGACAGGGTACAGAGACCCAGTACTTC.